Listed here are 27 T cell receptor beta chains from one sample, sequenced in a study of response to subunit inactivated influenza vaccine. A single record per CDR3 protein comes from TCRdb applying MiXCR to the RT-PCR reads. The data show more than 700,000 distinct CDR3 sequences, 21% seen once. Sample: PBMCs from blood, taken roughly 5 days after vaccination. Receptors originate from a man in his forties or fifties who received an inactivated influenza vaccine.

The chain uses TRBV9 and TRBJ2-1; 11 positions match TRBD2. Germline assignment: CDR1 SGDLS and CDR2 YYNGEE. The CDR3 contains 17 residues. The V segment lost 0 bases and the J segment 4 bases; nucleotides outside the gene matches: 6. In nucleotides, the CDR3 is TGTGCCAGCAGCGTAGGACTAGCGGGAACGGGATACAATGAGCAGTTCTTC. Residues: CASSVGLAGTGYNEQFF.

The sample holds a few counts of this clonotype. CDR3 loop: CASSRGRGYEQYF. The CDR3 nucleotides are TGTGCCAGCAGCCGAGGAAGGGGCTACGAGCAGTACTTC. This chain connects TRBV6-1 to TRBJ2-7, with D possibly matching TRBD1 (5 bases). Trimming stripped 6 bases from V and 3 bases from J, with 12 bases between. CDR1 and CDR2 (germline): MNHNS, SASEGT. The length of the CDR3 is 13 residues.

This clonotype was observed a few times. The rearrangement links TRBV27 to TRBJ2-1; no clear D. This CDR3 has 13 residues. CDR1 is MNHEY, CDR2 SMNVEV, per germline (reference sequence). The V end lost 5 bases, the J end lost 7 bases, and 12 bases lay between the germline ends. For the CDR3, the DNA is TGTGCCAGCAGTACCGCGCAAGATAATGAGCAGTTCTTC. Protein: CASSTAQDNEQFF.

J is TRBJ1-2 and V is TRBV10-3; D call uncertain. The CDR3 loop spans 14 amino acids. Germline V gene sequence: CDR1 ENHRY, CDR2 SYGVKD. The V and J ends lost 6 bases and 2 bases respectively, with 13 bases between them. CDR3 loop: CAIRVVGENYGYTF. The CDR3 DNA follows: TGTGCCATCAGGGTTGTAGGCGAAAACTATGGCTACACCTTC.

This clonotype was counted many times. This chain joins TRBV29-1 and TRBJ2-2; 7 bases line up with TRBD1. The CDR3 totals 14 residues. CDR1 is SQVTM and CDR2 is ANQGSEA in the germline V gene. V lost 4 bases to trimming and J lost 3 bases; unmatched junction nucleotides: 5. CDR3 bases: TGCAGCGTTGCACGGCAGGGGGACACCGGGGAGCTGTTTTTT. It translates to CSVARQGDTGELFF.

The rearrangement links TRBV28 to TRBJ2-5; 8 positions agree with TRBD1. Germline V CDR1 and CDR2: MDHEN, SYDVKM. The V and J ends lost 9 bases and 4 bases, in that order; junction bases with no gene match: 13. This CDR3 region has 15 residues. CDR3 bases: TGTGCCAGTCAAACCCCAGGGGGCGCGATAGAGACCCAGTACTTC. This gives the protein CASQTPGGAIETQYF.

The V call is TRBV11-2, the J call TRBJ2-3; 16 bases match TRBD2. The V segment lost 1 base and the J segment 6 bases; nucleotides outside the gene matches: 7. The CDR3 runs 18 residues. CDR1 and CDR2 (germline): SGHAT, FQNNGV. CDR3 bases: TGTGCCAGCAGCTTAGTTGGGACTAGCGGGGGGGCATGGGATACGCAGTATTTT. Its translation is CASSLVGTSGGAWDTQYF.

This clonotype was observed a handful of times. This chain links TRBV12-3 or TRBV12-4 with TRBJ2-1; 7 bases line up with TRBD2. V shed 0 bases, J shed 12 bases, and the junction held 11 bases outside the gene matches. The CDR3 contains 15 residues. The CDR3 protein is CASSLASGKAGGQFF. The CDR3 nucleotides read TGTGCCAGCAGTTTAGCGAGCGGGAAGGCCGGAGGGCAGTTCTTC.

Concerning this clonotype itself: One end of the junction is discordant with germline, which a read error may explain. The CDR3 nucleotides are TGTGCCAGCACCTTACGCCTGAACACTGAAGCTTTCTTT. Amino acid sequence: CASTLRLNTEAFF. This chain links TRBV7-2 with TRBJ1-1; D remains ambiguous. Germline CDR1 is SGHTA and CDR2 is FQGNSA. The CDR3 length is 13 residues.

The CDR3 region has the DNA TGTGCCAGCAGCCCCCTGGTAAGCGGGATGAGGGACAATGAGCAGTTCTTC. Translation: CASSPLVSGMRDNEQFF. This rearrangement joins TRBV3-1 to TRBJ2-1, with TRBD2 matching over 7 bases. The CDR3 runs 17 residues. V shed 4 bases and J 5 bases; nucleotides not matched to a gene: 14. Germline CDR1 is LGHDT and CDR2 is YNNKEL (reference sequence).

This rearrangement joins TRBV10-3 to TRBJ2-3; D is undetermined. V lost 0 bases and J lost 6, with 4 bases in between. This CDR3 comprises 12 residues. Germline V CDR1 and CDR2: ENHRY, SYGVKD. Written as DNA, the CDR3 is TGTGCCATCAGTGAGTCGTCCGATACGCAGTATTTT. Translation gives CAISESSDTQYF.

In this sample, this clonotype turned up a few times. This chain joins TRBV3-1 and TRBJ2-5; tentatively, D is TRBD1 (7 bases). Between the trimmed V and J ends, which lost 0 bases and 6 bases, there was a span of 20 bases. This CDR3 spans 17 amino acids. Germline V lookup: CDR1 LGHDT, CDR2 YNNKEL (reference sequence). The CDR3 coding sequence is TGTGCCAGCAGCCAAGAAGGAGACAGGGAGGATCCAAAGACCCAGTACTTC. It specifies CASSQEGDREDPKTQYF.

The chain has TRBV7-9 and TRBJ2-2; D gene uncertain. Deletions cut 2 bases from V and 5 bases from J, with 6 bases between. The CDR3 contains 13 residues. Germline V gene sequence: CDR1 SEHNR, CDR2 FQNEAQ (reference sequence). In nucleotides, the CDR3 is TGTGCCAGCAGCTTAAGCTTTACCGGGGAGCTGTTTTTT. This translates into CASSLSFTGELFF.

The J gene is TRBJ2-1, the V gene TRBV11-2; D not resolved. The CDR3 sequence is 15 residues long. Trimming pared 1 base from V and 2 bases from J, leaving 9 bases between. Germline CDR1 SGHAT, CDR2 FQNNGV. In DNA form, the CDR3 reads TGTGCCAGCAGCTTAGGTCCTGCGGCCTACAATGAGCAGTTCTTC. This encodes CASSLGPAAYNEQFF. The whole variable domain, filled in from reference TRBV11-2 and TRBJ2-1, reads EAGVAQSPRYKIIEKRQSVAFWCNPISGHATLYWYQQILGQGPKLLIQFQNNGVVDDSQLPKDRFSAERLKGVDSTLKIQPAKLEDSAVYLCASSLGPAAYNEQFFGPGTRLTVL.

The chain couples TRBV4-3 to TRBJ2-3; 9 bases match TRBD2. The CDR3 extends over 17 amino acids. The V gene end was trimmed by 1 base and the J gene end by 3 bases; junction bases not matched to a gene: 8. CDR1 is LGHNA and CDR2 is YSLEER in the germline V gene. The CDR3 is CASSQGFLAGDTDTQYF. The CDR3 DNA follows: TGCGCCAGCAGCCAAGGTTTCTTAGCGGGAGATACAGATACGCAGTATTTT.

This clonotype occurred a few times. This sequence joins TRBV7-2 and TRBJ2-1; 7 bases are shared with TRBD1. V was clipped by 2 bases and J by 2 bases; unmatched bases: 3. The germline gives CDR1 SGHTA, CDR2 FQGNSA. The CDR3 has 15 residues. The DNA for the CDR3 is TGTGCCAGCAGCTTATGGCAGGGGGCCTACAATGAGCAGTTCTTC. It codes for CASSLWQGAYNEQFF.

The chain is built from TRBV6-1 and TRBJ2-7, with 8 bases aligning to TRBD1. Germline trimming cut 6 bases from V and 1 base from J; bases unmatched to any gene: 8. The CDR3 is 15 residues long. The germline CDR1 and CDR2 sequences are MNHNS and SASEGT. In DNA form, the CDR3 reads TGTGCCAGCAGAAGACCGGGACAGGCTTCCTACGAGCAGTACTTC. Protein: CASRRPGQASYEQYF.

V and J are TRBV20-1 and TRBJ2-2, with D perhaps matching TRBD1 or TRBD2 (6 bases each). Trimming took 5 bases from V and 7 from J, leaving 14 bases between them. Germline V gene lookup returns CDR1 DFQATT and CDR2 SNEGSKA (reference sequence). This CDR3 has 13 amino acids. CDR3 DNA sequence: TGCAGTGCTGAGGGGGGTATGGGCGGGGAGCTGTTTTTT. Protein sequence: CSAEGGMGGELFF.

The J gene is TRBJ1-6, the V gene TRBV20-1, with D perhaps matching TRBD1 (5 bases). CDR1 is DFQATT and CDR2 is SNEGSKA in the germline V gene (reference sequence). V lost 5 bases, J lost 3 bases, and 8 bases lay in between. This CDR3 spans 13 amino acids. CDR3 residues: CSAWGGYNSPLHF. CDR3 nucleotide sequence: TGCAGTGCTTGGGGGGGCTATAATTCACCCCTCCACTTT.

This clonotype was found many times. V and J are TRBV20-1 and TRBJ2-7, with TRBD2 matching 10 bases. The CDR3 runs 16 residues. After removal of 1 base from V and 0 bases from J, the junction contained 6 bases not matched to a gene. CDR1 is DFQATT, CDR2 SNEGSKA, per germline (reference sequence). CDR3 nucleotides: TGCAGTGCTAGAGCCCCACTAGCGGGGAACTCCTACGAGCAGTACTTC. Translating it yields CSARAPLAGNSYEQYF.

This clonotype was observed a few times. The CDR3 coding sequence is TGCAGTGCAACGGGGGCCACCTACGAGCAGTACTTC. It specifies CSATGATYEQYF. V usage is TRBV20-1 and J usage is TRBJ2-7; D tentatively reads TRBD1 or TRBD2 (6 bases each). The CDR3 sequence is 12 residues long. V was clipped by 6 bases and J by 2 bases, with 11 bases between them. Germline V gene sequence: CDR1 DFQATT, CDR2 SNEGSKA (reference sequence).

This clonotype has a handful of counts. This sequence joins TRBV7-2 and TRBJ2-7; a possible D gene is TRBD2 (6 bases). The CDR3 has 14 residues. CDR1 is SGHTA and CDR2 is FQGNSA in the germline V gene. Trimming pared 0 bases from V and 5 bases from J, leaving 11 bases between. The CDR3 region has the DNA TGTGCCAGCAGCTTAGCATCATGGGGGGACGAGCAGTACTTC. It specifies CASSLASWGDEQYF.

This clonotype occurred a few times. The chain uses TRBV20-1 and TRBJ2-7; 12 nucleotides line up with TRBD2. The CDR3 sequence is 15 residues long. The V gene's germline CDR1 is DFQATT and CDR2 SNEGSKA (reference sequence). The V segment lost 3 bases and the J segment 1 base; nucleotides outside the gene matches: 4. Here the CDR3 reads CSASLAGGPSYEQYF. Here the CDR3 DNA reads TGCAGTGCTAGCCTAGCGGGAGGGCCTTCCTACGAGCAGTACTTC.

The J gene is TRBJ2-4, the V gene TRBV10-3; D possibly corresponds to TRBD1 (5 bases). CDR3 length: 12 amino acids. CDR1 is ENHRY and CDR2 is SYGVKD in the germline V gene. V was clipped by 7 bases and J by 10 bases, with 14 bases between them. CDR3 DNA sequence: TGTGCCATCAAGGGTACAGGAGATATTCAGTACTTC. Translating gives CAIKGTGDIQYF.

This clonotype has just a few counts. CDR3 DNA sequence: TGTGCCAGCAGTACCAGGACAGGGGGCACGGACATTCAGTACTTC. Residues: CASSTRTGGTDIQYF. The chain employs TRBV6-1 and TRBJ2-4; 11 bases are shared with TRBD1. V shed 5 bases, J shed 8 bases, and the junction held 8 bases outside the gene matches. This CDR3 region has 15 residues. Germline CDR1 and CDR2: MNHNS and SASEGT.

The chain is built from TRBV20-1 and TRBJ2-5, with 8 bases that match TRBD2. This CDR3 has 15 amino acids. V trimming: 1 base; J trimming: 2 bases; junction bases outside the gene matches: 6. Germline V gene sequence: CDR1 DFQATT, CDR2 SNEGSKA (reference sequence). CDR3 DNA: TGCAGTGCTAGAGGGCGGGCGGGGGGACAAGAGACCCAGTACTTC. Amino acid sequence: CSARGRAGGQETQYF.

The genes are TRBV4-3 and TRBJ2-3, with D perhaps given as TRBD1 or TRBD2 (5 bases each). The CDR3 runs 16 residues. V lost 0 bases and J 3 bases, leaving 13 bases between the germline ends. Germline CDR1 and CDR2: LGHNA and YSLEER. CDR3 nucleotide sequence: TGCGCCAGCAGCCAAGATTTCGGGGCCCCTACAGATACGCAGTATTTT. This encodes CASSQDFGAPTDTQYF.